This is a list of T cell receptor beta chains from one sample in a study of OX40 agonist ivuxolimab in advanced cancers. Produced via immunoSEQ multiplex PCR; TCRdb's table is partial and in-frame only. The table shows tens of thousands of clones, with more than 75% occurring only once. The sequencing here drew on CD4+ or CD8+ T cells sorted from blood, taken in a trial of the OX40 agonist ivuxolimab. Receptor source: an adult with an advanced solid tumor such as melanoma, head and neck, liver or kidney cancer. The CDR3 runs from the conserved cysteine through the conserved F or W. A D gene is named only where the DNA matches it firmly. Where a row states a size, it is once, few, many or the class of an expanded clone; other rows omit it.

J gene | D gene | CDR3 length | V gene | clone size | CDR3 DNA | CDR3 protein
TRBJ2-5 | TRBD2 | 15 | TRBV27 | . | TGTGCCAGTTCTTCCCCAGCGGGAGGGCCACAGACCCAGTACTTC | CASSSPAGGPQTQYF
TRBJ2-3 | TRBD2 | 14 | TRBV18 | . | TGTGCCAGCTCACCGTCGGGGGGGACAGATACGCAGTATTTT | CASSPSGGTDTQYF
TRBJ2-7 | . | 15 | TRBV7-8 | few | TGTGCCAGCAGCACGTGGGGGGCACTCTCCTACGAGCAGTACTTC | CASSTWGALSYEQYF
TRBJ1-1 | . | 15 | TRBV9 | . | TGTGCCAGCAGCGTAAGTGATCGGTGGAACACTGAAGCTTTCTTT | CASSVSDRWNTEAFF
TRBJ2-1 | . | 15 | TRBV5-1 | few | TGCGCCAGCAGCTTGCGGGGAGATCGGGGCAATGAGCAGTTCTTC | CASSLRGDRGNEQFF
TRBJ2-2 | . | 14 | TRBV2 | few | TGTGCCAGCATACAAGACGCGAACACCGGGGAGCTGTTTTTT | CASIQDANTGELFF
TRBJ2-5 | TRBD2 | 16 | TRBV5-1 | once | TGCGCCAGCAGCACGGGGACTAGCGGGGGGCACGAGACCCAGTACTTC | CASSTGTSGGHETQYF
TRBJ1-5 | . | 17 | TRBV19 | . | TGTGCCAGTACACGTGGACAGACGACAGTCCCCAATCAGCCCCAGCATTTT | CASTRGQTTVPNQPQHF
TRBJ2-5 | . | 14 | TRBV9 | . | TGTGCCAGCAGCGTAGGAGGGGGTAAGGAGACCCAGTACTTC | CASSVGGGKETQYF
TRBJ2-7 | TRBD2 | 13 | TRBV7-3 | . | TGTGCCAGCAGCTTAATGGCTAGCGGCGAGCAGTACTTC | CASSLMASGEQYF
TRBJ1-1 | . | 14 | TRBV7-9 | few | TGTGCCAGCAGCTTAGGACAAATGAACACTGAAGCTTTCTTT | CASSLGQMNTEAFF
TRBJ2-7 | . | 16 | TRBV27 | . | TGTGCCAGCAGAAGGGCGGGGCAGGCATCCTCCTACGAGCAGTACTTC | CASRRAGQASSYEQYF
TRBJ1-2 | TRBD1 | 16 | TRBV4-1 | . | TGCGCCAGCAGCCAAGGACAGGGGCGAACTAACTATGGCTACACCTTC | CASSQGQGRTNYGYTF
TRBJ1-2 | . | 14 | TRBV6-1 | . | TGTGCCAGCAGTGCGGGGCCCTCCAGCTATGGCTACACCTTC | CASSAGPSSYGYTF
TRBJ2-2 | TRBD1 | 16 | TRBV5-4 | medium-sized | TGTGCCAGCAGTTCCCCCGGACAGGGGTACACCGGGGAGCTGTTTTTT | CASSSPGQGYTGELFF
TRBJ2-2 | . | 16 | TRBV19 | few | TGTGCCAGTAGTCTAACAACAGGGTCCAGCACCGGGGAGCTGTTTTTT | CASSLTTGSSTGELFF
TRBJ2-7 | TRBD1 | 15 | TRBV4-1 | . | TGCGCCAGCAGCCCCTCGGGACAGGGGATCTACGAGCAGTACTTC | CASSPSGQGIYEQYF
TRBJ2-7 | TRBD1 | 14 | TRBV28 | . | TGTGCCAGCAGCATTCCGGGACAGGGGGCCGAGCAGTACTTC | CASSIPGQGAEQYF
TRBJ2-1 | . | 15 | TRBV7-2 | . | TGTGCCAGCAGCCAAGGGACTGGATTCTACAATGAGCAGTTCTTC | CASSQGTGFYNEQFF
TRBJ2-2 | . | 14 | TRBV7-8 | . | TGTGCCAGCAGCTTAGTCAGGGGCGCCGGGGAGCTGTTTTTT | CASSLVRGAGELFF
TRBJ1-1 | . | 15 | TRBV7-9 | few | TGTGCCAGCAGCTTGGTAGGGGCTCTGAACACTGAAGCTTTCTTT | CASSLVGALNTEAFF
TRBJ2-5 | TRBD1 | 16 | TRBV5-1 | . | TGCGCCAGCAGCCCGGGCGGACAGGGGCTACGGGAGACCCAGTACTTC | CASSPGGQGLRETQYF
TRBJ2-3 | . | 12 | TRBV7-9 | . | TGTGCCAGCAGCCGAGGCACAGATACGCAGTATTTT | CASSRGTDTQYF
TRBJ2-1 | . | 16 | TRBV7-9 | . | TGTGCCAGCAGCACAGGGTCCTGGGGAACTTACAATGAGCAGTTCTTC | CASSTGSWGTYNEQFF